This T cell receptor beta chain appears in the sequencing data of a study of cytomegalovirus exposure and HLA in healthy donors. TCRdb's copy holds only in-frame clones and misses some; the assay was immunoSEQ multiplex PCR. This sample has about 130,000 clones; roughly 95% occur once, and the top ten carry around 1.7%. Looked up from germline, CDR1 is SGHNT and CDR2 is YENEEA. This CDR3 spans 19 amino acids. Trimming left V 5 bases short and J 8 bases short, with 31 bases between. The chain uses TRBV11-3 and TRBJ2-1, with TRBD2 as a possible D gene (7 bases). Sequencing was done on a sample of PBMCs. The TCR sequence derives from a man between 18 and 35 years old in good health and CMV-seronegative. The CDR3 DNA follows: TGTGCCAGCAGCCGTATTGGGACATACGGGCGGGAGCGGGCCGATGAGCAGTTCTTC. This codes for CASSRIGTYGRERADEQFF.